This is a list of T cell receptor beta chains from one sample in a study of cytomegalovirus exposure and HLA in healthy donors. The repertoire was sequenced with immunoSEQ multiplex PCR; TCRdb's copy has only in-frame clones and lacks some. This table holds roughly 140,000 clones, 72% found once. The sequenced material came from PBMCs. These receptors all come from a man aged 35 to 55 in good health and CMV-seronegative. The CDR3 runs from the conserved cysteine through the conserved F or W. The order of the fields is V gene, D gene, CDR3 length, clone size, J gene, CDR3 DNA, CDR3 protein. The D gene is left open where the match is weak. Clone size is given for some rows only: seen once, a few or many times, or a class if the clone is expanded.

TRBV7-3	NA	13	NA	TRBJ1-1	TGTGCCAGCAGCCGAGTTTCTGGGCAGACCGCTTTCTTT	CASSRVSGQTAFF
TRBV5-6	NA	14	NA	TRBJ1-5	TGTGCCAGCAGCTTGGGTGGGGGGAGTCAGCCCCAGCATTTT	CASSLGGGSQPQHF
TRBV5-4	TRBD1	16	NA	TRBJ1-1	TGTGCCAGCAGCTTGTGGGCGGACAGGGTAAAACCTGAAGCTTTCTTT	CASSLWADRVKPEAFF
TRBV5-6	NA	15	few	TRBJ2-7	TGTGCCAGCAGCTTGCCCACAGCCGCAAGCTACGAGCAGTACTTC	CASSLPTAASYEQYF
TRBV11-2	TRBD2	17	few	TRBJ2-3	TGTGCCAGCAGCCCTACACTAGCGGGTCCTAGCACAGATACGCAGTATTTT	CASSPTLAGPSTDTQYF
TRBV4-1	TRBD1	14	NA	TRBJ1-1	TGCGCCAGCAGCCAACCGACAGGGAGCACTGAAGCTTTCTTT	CASSQPTGSTEAFF
TRBV6-5	TRBD2	15	NA	TRBJ2-1	TGTGCCAGCAGCTTGACTAGCGGGAGTGGCAATGAGCAGTTCTTC	CASSLTSGSGNEQFF
TRBV5-4	TRBD2	13	NA	TRBJ2-1	TGTGCCAGCAGCTCTAGCGGGGCCAATGAGCAGTTCTTC	CASSSSGANEQFF
TRBV5-1	TRBD2	15	NA	TRBJ2-1	TGCGCCAGCAGCCGCGTCTCCGCGGGAGACAATGAGCAGTTCTTC	CASSRVSAGDNEQFF
TRBV7-8	TRBD2	15	NA	TRBJ2-1	TGTGCCAGCAGCTTAGCGTTAGTAGCGGGGGGACAACAGTTCTTC	CASSLALVAGGQQFF
TRBV29-1	NA	13	NA	TRBJ1-4	TGCAGCGTTGAAGACAGGTACAATGAAAAACTGTTTTTT	CSVEDRYNEKLFF
TRBV28	NA	17	once	TRBJ2-7	TGTGCCAGCAGTTTGGGGAGAACAGGGTCCCTGGCTGGGGAGCAGTACTTC	CASSLGRTGSLAGEQYF
TRBV7-9	NA	15	once	TRBJ1-3	TGTGCCAGCAGCCCCGGAGGGGGGGCTGGAAACACCATATATTTT	CASSPGGGAGNTIYF
TRBV19	TRBD1	15	NA	TRBJ1-1	TGTGCCAGTAGTCCTGACAGGGTCCGGTTCGGTGAAGCTTTCTTT	CASSPDRVRFGEAFF
TRBV7-9	NA	14	NA	TRBJ2-3	TGTGCCAGCAGCTTAACCTCAACGGGAGATACGCAGTATTTT	CASSLTSTGDTQYF
TRBV18	NA	15	NA	TRBJ1-5	TGTGCCAGCTCACCCGAAGCGGGGCACAATCAGCCCCAGCATTTT	CASSPEAGHNQPQHF
TRBV10-1	NA	14	NA	TRBJ2-5	TGCGCCAGCAGTGAGTCGACAGACTTAGAGACCCAGTACTTC	CASSESTDLETQYF
TRBV28	TRBD1	15	NA	TRBJ1-5	TGTGCCATTAGTGCGACAGGGAATAGCAATCAGCCCCAGCATTTT	CAISATGNSNQPQHF
TRBV10-3	TRBD2	15	NA	TRBJ2-2	TGTGCCATCAGTGAGGCTAGCGGGGGGACCGGGGAGCTGTTTTTT	CAISEASGGTGELFF
TRBV7-2	NA	12	few	TRBJ2-7	TGTGCCAGCAGCCCCACAGGCTACGAGCAGTACTTC	CASSPTGYEQYF
TRBV6-5	NA	11	few	TRBJ2-3	TGTGCCAGCAGTTTCGGTGATACGCAGTATTTT	CASSFGDTQYF
TRBV7-9	TRBD2	16	NA	TRBJ2-1	TGTGCCAGCAGCGGCGAGGGACTAGCGGGAGGCAATGAGCAGTTCTTC	CASSGEGLAGGNEQFF
TRBV30	NA	13	NA	TRBJ1-2	TGTGCCTGGAATTGGGGAGCAGCCGGAGGCTACACCTTC	CAWNWGAAGGYTF
TRBV4-3	NA	15	NA	TRBJ2-3	TGCGCCAGCAGCCAAGAATGGAGGCCCACAGATACGCAGTATTTT	CASSQEWRPTDTQYF
TRBV15	TRBD2	14	NA	TRBJ2-5	TGTGCCACCAGCAGAACTAGCGCCCAAGAGACCCAGTACTTC	CATSRTSAQETQYF
TRBV4-2	TRBD1	15	few	TRBJ2-2	TGTGCCAGCAGCCAAGAGGGACAGGGTGGTCGGGAGCTGTTTTTT	CASSQEGQGGRELFF
TRBV30	NA	14	few	TRBJ2-7	TGTGCCTGGAACCCAATAGCCGGGATAGGCGAGCAGTACTTC	CAWNPIAGIGEQYF
TRBV9	NA	13	NA	TRBJ2-7	TGTGCCAGCAGCGAACAGGGCGTCGACGAGCAGTACTTC	CASSEQGVDEQYF
TRBV5-6	NA	15	NA	TRBJ2-3	TGTGCCAGCAGCTTGGCGGGAAATTCGGCAGATACGCAGTATTTT	CASSLAGNSADTQYF
TRBV6-6	NA	15	few	TRBJ1-1	TGTGCCAGCAGTTACTCGGCCAGGGCCAGCACTGAAGCTTTCTTT	CASSYSARASTEAFF
TRBV9	NA	13	NA	TRBJ1-1	TGTGCCAGCAGCGTCATAGTGAACACTGAAGCTTTCTTT	CASSVIVNTEAFF
TRBV13	NA	16	once	TRBJ2-1	TGTGCCAGCAGCTTCGCTGGCGGGACCCCTCTGAATGAGCAGTTCTTC	CASSFAGGTPLNEQFF
TRBV6-6	NA	12	NA	TRBJ1-1	TGTGCCAGAAGAACTCAGAACACTGAAGCTTTCTTT	CARRTQNTEAFF
TRBV5-1	TRBD2	16	NA	TRBJ2-7	TGCGCCAGCAGCCTGGCCGTGGCGGGAGCGGGCTACGAGCAGTACTTC	CASSLAVAGAGYEQYF
TRBV19	NA	20	NA	TRBJ2-5	TGTGCCAGCTCCCCGCGGGCGGAAATCTGGCGGAGATTATCTCAAGAGACCCAGTACTTC	CASSPRAEIWRRLSQETQYF
TRBV7-9	NA	12	NA	TRBJ2-1	TGTTCCAGCCCGACTATTATCAATGAGCAGTTCTTC	CSSPTIINEQFF
TRBV10-2	TRBD2	17	once	TRBJ2-1	TGCGCCAGCACCCTTCGAGGTAGCGGGATTACCTACAATGAGCAGTTCTTC	CASTLRGSGITYNEQFF
TRBV9	NA	14	once	TRBJ1-5	TGTGCCAGCAGCGTAGGGGCAGTGAATCAGCCCCAGCATTTT	CASSVGAVNQPQHF
TRBV6-1	TRBD2	15	once	TRBJ2-5	TGTGCCAGCAGGAGTAATTCGGGGGGGCTTGAGACCCAGTACTTC	CASRSNSGGLETQYF
TRBV7-9	TRBD1	16	NA	TRBJ1-2	TGTGCCAGCAGCTTAGTTTTTATACAGGGGGCTGGCGGCTACACCTTC	CASSLVFIQGAGGYTF
TRBV7-3	NA	14	NA	TRBJ2-1	TGTGCCAGCAGCCAAATAGGAGGTTTTGGTGAGCAGTTCTTC	CASSQIGGFGEQFF
TRBV6-5	NA	13	NA	TRBJ1-2	TGTGCCAGCACAATTAGAGGGGGATATGGCTACACCTTC	CASTIRGGYGYTF
TRBV19	TRBD1	15	NA	TRBJ2-2	TGTGCCAGTACCCGGGGACAGAGGAACACCGGGGAGCTGTTTTTT	CASTRGQRNTGELFF
TRBV10-3	TRBD2	15	NA	TRBJ2-4	TGTGCCATCAGTGAGGGCGGGGGAGCCAAAAACATTCAGTACTTC	CAISEGGGAKNIQYF
TRBV28	TRBD2	16	NA	TRBJ2-5	TGTGCCAGCAGTTTGTTCATAGCGGGAGGGAGGGAGACCCAGTACTTC	CASSLFIAGGRETQYF
TRBV7-2	NA	14	few	TRBJ2-1	TGTGCCAGCAGCTTCCTTGGCGGCCCCGGTGAGCAGTTCTTC	CASSFLGGPGEQFF
TRBV27	NA	15	NA	TRBJ2-7	TGTGCCAGCAGTCCAAGGACTAAGGGCGGCTACGAGCAGTACTTC	CASSPRTKGGYEQYF
TRBV27	NA	15	NA	TRBJ2-7	TGTGCCAGCAGTTCCCTTCCCAGCGACCTCTACGAGCAGTACTTC	CASSSLPSDLYEQYF